This T cell receptor beta chain comes out of a study of identical twins. Overall study results and limits: For cord blood, abundant beta clonotypes had fewer insertions, unlike memory repertoires, which showed none.

This clonotype was seen only a few times. Its antigen is unknown. It was template switching that added a universal primer site, and there were unique molecular identifiers on the cDNA. TCRdb reanalysed the 5' RACE reads using MiXCR and keeps one entry per CDR3 protein. The sample includes about 530,000 distinct CDR3 sequences, approximately 20% of them seen just once. This CDR3 region has 16 residues. Losses at the gene ends were 5 bases for V and 1 base for J; bases not matched to a gene: 8. Germline V gene lookup returns CDR1 SGHVS and CDR2 FQNEAQ. This same sample was also taken into another study, of yellow fever vaccine responses in identical twins.

The chain is built from TRBV7-8 and TRBJ2-5; 9 nucleotides align to TRBD1. This sequence originates from a woman under 30 in good health. Sequences were obtained from CD4+ T cells sorted from blood. The CDR3: CASSPFRDRAQETQYF. In nucleotides, the CDR3 is TGTGCCAGCAGCCCATTCCGGGACAGGGCCCAAGAGACCCAGTACTTC.